This TCR beta chain stems from a study of blood T cell repertoires in COVID-19. On the study more broadly: PBMCs, B-cell-depleted T cells, or T cells provided the cDNA or gDNA that made up the material.

In the authors' methods: Researchers report that nucleated cell counts were estimated from reference gene primer amplification. Sequencing used immunoSEQ multiplex PCR; TCRdb keeps in-frame clones, though not all of them. Clone size and V and J calls were adopted from that table, with D and trimming inferred from the DNA. The table includes about 220,000 clones, about 90% detected once. This CDR3 comprises 15 residues. Germline V lookup: CDR1 LNHDA, CDR2 SQIVND (reference sequence). J lost 0 bases, V lost 6 bases, and 5 bases had no gene match. V gene TRBV19 combines with J gene TRBJ2-1; 7 bases align to TRBD1. The sequence was obtained from a man aged 40-55 years with active or convalescent COVID-19. The sample consisted of peripheral blood. The CDR3 loop is CASSGTARSYNEQFF. In nucleotides, the CDR3 is TGTGCCAGTAGCGGGACAGCTCGCTCCTACAATGAGCAGTTCTTC.